These 5 T cell receptor beta chains originate from one sample sequenced in a study of blood T cell repertoires in COVID-19. Measured with immunoSEQ multiplex PCR; TCRdb has only the in-frame clones, and not every one. Among around 400,000 clones listed, approximately 89% were seen once. The sequenced sample consisted of PBMCs or T cells enriched from blood (not recorded which). The receptors derive from a woman aged 25-40 years who had recovered from COVID-19.

The genes are TRBV7-3 and TRBJ2-2; 10 positions match TRBD2. The J segment lost 7 bases and the V segment lost 6 bases, leaving 8 bases of the junction unmatched. Germline assignment: CDR1 SGHTA and CDR2 FQGTGA. The CDR3 consists of 15 residues. The CDR3 DNA is TGTGCCAGCAGGGACCTAGCGGGAGCGATCGGGGAGCTGTTTTTT. This sequence encodes CASRDLAGAIGELFF.

The chain uses TRBV9 and TRBJ1-2; no clear D gene. Germline CDR1 is SGDLS and CDR2 is YYNGEE. The CDR3 contains 15 residues. V gave up 0 bases and J gave up 3 bases, with 12 bases separating them. This CDR3 reads CASSVAVRIDYGYTF. The CDR3 DNA reads TGTGCCAGCAGCGTAGCGGTGAGAATCGACTATGGCTACACCTTC.

The genes are TRBV4-1 and TRBJ2-1; tentative D call: TRBD2 (5 bases). With 4 bases removed from V and 2 bases from J, the gap between germline ends came to 9 bases. This CDR3 is 14 amino acids long. Germline CDR1 is MGHRA and CDR2 is YSYEKL. CDR3 loop: CASSPTITYNEQFF. The DNA of the CDR3 is TGCGCCAGCAGCCCGACTATTACCTACAATGAGCAGTTCTTC.

The CDR3 is CATSDWDFFPDTNTGELFF. CDR3 coding DNA: TGTGCCACCAGTGATTGGGACTTCTTCCCAGATACGAACACCGGGGAGCTGTTTTTT. This chain uses TRBV24-1 with TRBJ2-2; TRBD2 might be the D (6 bases). The germline V gene has CDR1 KGHDR and CDR2 SFDVKD. Trimming cost V 2 bases and J 0 bases, with 18 bases left between them. The CDR3 covers 19 residues.

The chain is built from TRBV11-3 and TRBJ1-2, with 8 bases fitting TRBD1. The V and J ends lost 5 bases and 6 bases, in that order; junction bases with no gene match: 2. This CDR3 spans 12 amino acids. Germline assignment: CDR1 SGHNT and CDR2 YENEEA. CDR3 DNA sequence: TGTGCCAGCAGCAAGGACAGGGATGGCTACACCTTC. As protein: CASSKDRDGYTF.